What follows are 29 T cell receptor beta chains derived from one specimen sequenced in a study of CD8 T cells in Susac syndrome. Roughly 0.45 to 1 ug RNA was reverse transcribed with random hexamers. TCRdb re-analysed the immunoSEQ multiplex PCR reads in MiXCR, keeping a single row per CDR3 protein. The sample contains approximately 79,000 distinct CDR3 sequences, approximately 94% of which appear only once. Sequenced material: CD8+ T cells from PBMCs. The origin of the receptors is a human donor with Susac syndrome.

CDR3 in DNA: TGTGCCAGCAGCTCTCCCGGGGTAGCGGGGGGGTTAACCTCCTACGAGCAGTACTTC. Translation gives CASSSPGVAGGLTSYEQYF. The rearrangement uses TRBV7-9 and TRBJ2-7; 11 bases fit TRBD2. CDR1 and CDR2 (germline): SEHNR, FQNEAQ (reference sequence). CDR3 size: 19 residues. V trimming: 4 bases; J trimming: 0 bases; junction bases outside the gene matches: 14.

V is TRBV4-2 and J is TRBJ2-7; TRBD1 aligns across 8 bases. The V gene's germline CDR1 is LGHNA and CDR2 YNFKEQ. V shed 1 base, J shed 1 base, and the junction held 3 bases outside the gene matches. The CDR3 length is 15 residues. The chain's CDR3 is CASSQGTGLSYEQYF. The CDR3 nucleotides are TGTGCCAGCAGCCAAGGGACAGGGCTTTCCTACGAGCAGTACTTC.

This chain uses TRBV2 with TRBJ2-7, with 8 bases lining up with TRBD2. Trimming cost V 6 bases and J 3 bases; bases outside gene matches: 7. The CDR3 spans 14 residues. Germline CDR1 is SNHLY and CDR2 is FYNNEI. DNA for the CDR3: TGTGCCAGCAGCCTCCGGGGGGGGCTCTACGAGCAGTACTTC. This translates into CASSLRGGLYEQYF.

The chain joins TRBV20-1 to TRBJ1-2, with 8 bases identical to TRBD1. Per the germline V gene, CDR1 is DFQATT and CDR2 is SNEGSKA (reference sequence). With 6 bases clipped from V and 1 base from J, the junction kept 4 bases outside the gene matches. This CDR3 region has 13 residues. The CDR3 coding sequence is TGCAGTGCCCCGGACAGGGATAACTATGGCTACACCTTC. Protein: CSAPDRDNYGYTF.

The genes are TRBV5-1 and TRBJ2-2; perhaps TRBD2 as D (6 bases). V lost 5 bases and J 4 bases, leaving 18 bases between the germline ends. The CDR3 has 16 amino acids. The V gene's germline CDR1 is SGHRS and CDR2 YFSETQ. Here the CDR3 DNA reads TGCGCCAGCAGGGAATACGGGAGATCGGGCACCGGGGAGCTGTTTTTT. Translation: CASREYGRSGTGELFF.

The V and J genes are TRBV6-1 and TRBJ2-1; D remains unclear. Germline V CDR1 and CDR2: MNHNS, SASEGT. The V and J ends lost 1 base and 0 bases respectively, with 13 bases between them. The CDR3 is 17 amino acids. CDR3 in amino acids: CASSEEVSDPSYNEQFF. The CDR3 DNA is TGTGCCAGCAGTGAAGAGGTGTCAGATCCCTCCTACAATGAGCAGTTCTTC.

The CDR3 loop reads CSARDRTGVTEAFF. DNA of the CDR3: TGCAGTGCTAGAGATAGGACAGGGGTGACTGAAGCTTTCTTT. This chain links TRBV20-1 with TRBJ1-1; TRBD1 aligns across 9 bases. Germline V CDR1 and CDR2: DFQATT, SNEGSKA (reference sequence). After removal of 0 bases from V and 5 bases from J, the junction contained 4 bases not matched to a gene. CDR3 length: 14 amino acids.

The J gene is TRBJ2-5, the V gene TRBV14; D not resolved. The length of the CDR3 is 14 residues. CDR1 and CDR2 (germline): SGHDN, FVKESK. Between the trimmed V and J ends, which lost 0 bases and 6 bases, there was a span of 11 bases. The CDR3 region has the DNA TGTGCCAGCAGCCAAGATGGGCCGGAGAAGACCCAGTACTTC. Amino acid sequence: CASSQDGPEKTQYF.

The rearrangement joins TRBV9 to TRBJ1-3, with D hard to call. Trimming pared 3 bases from V and 4 bases from J, leaving 14 bases between. There are 15 residues in the CDR3. Germline assignment: CDR1 SGDLS and CDR2 YYNGEE. CDR3 nucleotide sequence: TGTGCCAGCAGCGACGATCCGAGTGGGGGAAACACCATATATTTT. Encoded protein: CASSDDPSGGNTIYF.

This clonotype was observed a single time. The chain recombines TRBV7-8 with TRBJ2-3; a possible D gene is TRBD1 (6 bases). The length of the CDR3 is 16 residues. Germline CDR1 is SGHVS and CDR2 is FQNEAQ. Trimming took off 8 bases at V and 2 bases at J, with 20 bases between the two ends. The CDR3 sequence: CASRPEWTENTDTQYF. The CDR3 nucleotides read TGTGCCAGCCGACCCGAATGGACAGAGAACACAGATACGCAGTATTTT.

In DNA form, the CDR3 reads TGCACCAGCAGGATGAGCTATGGCTACACCTTC. It is translated as CTSRMSYGYTF. The chain employs TRBV1 and TRBJ1-2. TRBV1 is a listed pseudogene. The CDR3 consists of 11 residues.

V and J are TRBV27 and TRBJ1-1, with D possibly being TRBD1 (6 bases). The germline V gene has CDR1 MNHEY and CDR2 SMNVEV (reference sequence). CDR3 size: 14 residues. Trimming removed 5 bases from V and 5 bases from J, with 15 bases in between. CDR3: CASSPTGLGTEAFF. The CDR3 DNA follows: TGTGCCAGCAGTCCCACAGGGCTCGGGACTGAAGCTTTCTTT.

The rearrangement links TRBV12-3 or TRBV12-4 to TRBJ1-2; 10 positions match TRBD1. The CDR3 is made up of 13 amino acids. With V trimmed by 7 bases and J by 6 bases, 5 bases remained unmatched. CDR3: CASNQDRGNGYTF. DNA of the CDR3: TGTGCCAGCAACCAGGACAGGGGGAATGGCTACACCTTC.

The chain is built from TRBV6-6 and TRBJ1-4, with 8 bases aligning to TRBD1. Losses at the gene ends were 4 bases for V and 8 bases for J; bases not matched to a gene: 12. Germline CDR1 MNHNY, CDR2 SVGAGI (reference sequence). This CDR3 comprises 16 residues. The CDR3 here is CASSSGQVGEREKLFF. As DNA, the CDR3 is TGTGCCAGCAGTTCGGGACAGGTGGGGGAGAGGGAAAAACTGTTTTTT.

V is TRBV30 and J is TRBJ2-7, with D hard to call. Trimming removed 2 bases from V and 0 bases from J, with 14 bases in between. The CDR3 contains 15 residues. CDR1 is GTSNPN and CDR2 is SVGIG in the germline V gene (reference sequence). This CDR3 is CAWSRLRRSSYEQYF. CDR3 DNA: TGTGCCTGGAGTCGATTGCGACGGAGCTCCTACGAGCAGTACTTC.

The V and J genes are TRBV5-4 and TRBJ2-5, with D possibly being TRBD2 (6 bases). The CDR3 sequence is 14 residues long. The V and J ends lost 3 bases and 0 bases respectively, with 9 bases between them. Germline CDR1 reads SGHNT; CDR2 reads YYREEE (reference sequence). DNA of the CDR3: TGTGCCAGCAGCTCCGGAGGGAACCAAGAGACCCAGTACTTC. Its protein is CASSSGGNQETQYF.

The genes are TRBV20-1 and TRBJ1-2; 7 nucleotides match TRBD1. CDR1 is DFQATT, CDR2 SNEGSKA, per germline (reference sequence). With V trimmed by 0 bases and J by 0 bases, 7 bases remained unmatched. The CDR3 is made up of 16 amino acids. The CDR3 sequence: CSARDPGGLTNYGYTF. The CDR3 DNA reads as TGCAGTGCTAGAGATCCAGGGGGGCTTACTAACTATGGCTACACCTTC.

V gene TRBV3-1 combines with J gene TRBJ2-3, with D perhaps TRBD1 or TRBD2 (5 bases each). Trimming took off 4 bases at V and 6 bases at J, with 17 bases between the two ends. CDR1 is LGHDT and CDR2 is YNNKEL in the germline V gene (reference sequence). This CDR3 spans 15 amino acids. CDR3 residues: CASSRGSGLQDTQYF. The DNA of the CDR3 is TGTGCCAGCAGCCGAGGGTCGGGGCTTCAGGATACGCAGTATTTT.

The V and J genes are TRBV10-1 and TRBJ1-1; D is possibly TRBD1 (5 bases). This CDR3 spans 15 amino acids. The germline CDR1 and CDR2 sequences are WNHNN and SYGVQD (reference sequence). V shed 3 bases and J shed 0 bases, with 11 bases lying between them. CDR3 protein: CASSEGPGMNTEAFF. For the CDR3, the DNA is TGCGCCAGCAGTGAAGGTCCAGGGATGAACACTGAAGCTTTCTTT.

This chain links TRBV4-3 with TRBJ2-7; the D is unclear. The germline V and J ends were trimmed by 1 base and 3 bases, with 16 bases remaining between them. The germline CDR1 and CDR2 sequences are LGHNA and YSLEER. The CDR3 has 16 residues. CDR3 DNA: TGCGCCAGCAGCCAAGTCGTATCACCCCTAGGCTACGAGCAGTACTTC. It yields the protein CASSQVVSPLGYEQYF.

The chain couples TRBV19 to TRBJ2-3; D not certain. V was shortened by 2 bases and J by 5 bases, with 8 bases between the two germline ends. Germline assignment: CDR1 LNHDA and CDR2 SQIVND (reference sequence). This CDR3 is built from 13 residues. The CDR3 region is CASSIPPGDTQYF. CDR3 in DNA: TGTGCCAGTAGTATACCCCCCGGAGATACGCAGTATTTT. The variable domain in full, completed from reference TRBV19 and TRBJ2-3, reads DGGITQSPKYLFRKEGQNVTLSCEQNLNHDAMYWYRQDPGQGLRLIYYSQIVNDFQKGDIAEGYSVSREKKESFPLTVTSAQKNPTAFYLCASSIPPGDTQYFGPGTRLTVL.

The chain has TRBV7-2 and TRBJ2-1; 7 nucleotides match TRBD1. Trimming removed 7 bases from V and 7 bases from J; junction bases left unmatched: 7. CDR3 length: 13 amino acids. Germline lookup yields CDR1 SGHTA and CDR2 FQGNSA. CDR3 nucleotide sequence: TGTGCCAGCACCCCGGGACAGACTAATGAGCAGTTCTTC. It specifies CASTPGQTNEQFF.

The V and J genes are TRBV29-1 and TRBJ2-1; 9 bases match TRBD1. Germline V lookup: CDR1 SQVTM, CDR2 ANQGSEA. This CDR3 is built from 17 residues. V lost 3 bases, J lost 5 bases, and 14 bases stayed unmatched. DNA for the CDR3: TGCAGCGTTGACTTGAAATTGGAGGACAGGGGACACAATGAGCAGTTCTTC. This gives the protein CSVDLKLEDRGHNEQFF.

The V call is TRBV21-1, the J call TRBJ2-5; TRBD1, as called in the table, went unchecked against the DNA. TRBV21-1 represents a pseudogene. This CDR3 has 15 amino acids. The DNA of the CDR3 is TGTGCCAGCAGCCCCCGGGTAGACTCGGTGGAGACCCAGTACTTC. It yields the protein CASSPRVDSVETQYF.

The chain combines TRBV20-1 with TRBJ1-2, with D possibly TRBD1 on 5 matching bases. CDR3 length equals 12 residues. The V gene lost 6 bases and the J gene lost 3 bases, with 11 bases spanning the gap. Per germline, CDR1 DFQATT and CDR2 SNEGSKA (reference sequence). In nucleotides, the CDR3 is TGCAGTGCAAAAAAGACAGACTATGGCTACACCTTC. Translated, it gives CSAKKTDYGYTF.

The chain employs TRBV18 and TRBJ1-2; the match to TRBD1 covers 8 bases. J was trimmed by 2 bases and V by 5 bases; bases with no gene match: 7. Germline V gene data show CDR1 as KGHSH and CDR2 as LQKENI. This CDR3 is built from 15 residues. CDR3 DNA sequence: TGTGCCAGCTCATCCGGGACAGGAGGGAACTATGGCTACACCTTC. Translated: CASSSGTGGNYGYTF.

The chain recombines TRBV18 with TRBJ2-2; D gene unclear. Trimming removed 3 bases at V and 3 bases at J, with 14 bases between. Germline V gene lookup returns CDR1 KGHSH and CDR2 LQKENI. This CDR3 region has 16 residues. CDR3 coding DNA: TGTGCCAGCTCACCGGGCATGGGCTCGTACACCGGGGAGCTGTTTTTT. As protein: CASSPGMGSYTGELFF.

The chain employs TRBV27 and TRBJ1-1; 7 bases agree with TRBD1. J was trimmed by 7 bases and V by 5 bases; bases with no gene match: 13. The CDR3 spans 15 residues. The germline gives CDR1 MNHEY, CDR2 SMNVEV (reference sequence). The CDR3 DNA reads as TGTGCCAGCAGTATAGGATGGACAGGAGGTGGTGAAGCTTTCTTT. It specifies CASSIGWTGGGEAFF.

CDR3 region: CSVVGLAGVETQYF. The CDR3 DNA sequence: TGCAGCGTTGTTGGGCTAGCGGGAGTTGAGACCCAGTACTTC. The chain links TRBV29-1 to TRBJ2-5, with 10 nucleotides matching TRBD2. The CDR3 has 14 amino acids. The germline gives CDR1 SQVTM, CDR2 ANQGSEA. V lost 4 bases, J lost 5 bases, and 7 bases stayed unmatched.